These 5 T cell receptor beta chains were sequenced from one sample in a study of yellow fever vaccine responses in identical twins listed by TCRdb under 2018. The method was RT-PCR. TCRdb shows the sequencer as Illumina HiSeq 2500. The raw public reads went through TCRdb reprocessing: fastp at Q25, MiXCR clone calling, in-frame beta chains kept. When rows share a CDR3 protein, they turn into one entry using the most common DNA and genes. This sample comprises 3,000 to 4,000 distinct CDR3 sequences, about four fifths of them detected only once. The leading ten clones occupy about 2.6% of the sample. The source was T cells from blood (PBMCs), unsorted or a sorted subset (not recorded which), collected before or after yellow fever vaccination (not recorded which). The receptors here all came from a young woman who received the yellow fever vaccine. Donor details come from another sample of the same person, matched by shared clones.

The chain carries TRBV29-1 and TRBJ2-3; 9 bases are shared with TRBD1. Germline V lookup: CDR1 SQVTM, CDR2 ANQGSEA. The CDR3 is made up of 15 amino acids. With 7 bases clipped from V and 1 base from J, the junction kept 9 bases outside the gene matches. The chain's CDR3 is CSATGQGFGTDTQYF. In DNA, the CDR3 is TGCAGCGCGACGGGACAGGGTTTTGGCACAGATACGCAGTATTTT.

The rearrangement links TRBV15 to TRBJ1-1; D unclear. Germline values: CDR1 LNHNV, CDR2 YYDKDF (reference sequence). This CDR3 is built from 15 residues. Between the trimmed V and J ends, which lost 1 base and 6 bases, there was a span of 15 bases. This chain's CDR3 is CATSRGRGVSAEAFF. CDR3 coding DNA: TGTGCCACCAGCAGAGGACGTGGGGTGAGCGCTGAAGCTTTCTTT.

The chain uses TRBV20-1 and TRBJ2-7, with 8 nucleotides matching TRBD1. Germline CDR1 is DFQATT and CDR2 is SNEGSKA (reference sequence). The CDR3 is made up of 13 amino acids. The J segment lost 3 bases and the V segment lost 3 bases, leaving 4 bases of the junction unmatched. The CDR3 nucleotides read TGCAGTGCTAGGGGCAGGGGGCTCTACGAGCAGTACTTC. Amino acid sequence: CSARGRGLYEQYF.

This clonotype was counted between two and nine times. The chain joins TRBV4-1 to TRBJ2-5; 9 nucleotides agree with TRBD1. CDR3 length equals 15 residues. Germline V CDR1 and CDR2: MGHRA, YSYEKL. With 1 base clipped from V and 2 bases from J, the junction kept 2 bases outside the gene matches. The CDR3 here is CASSQGDRDQETQYF. CDR3 bases: TGCGCCAGCAGCCAAGGGGACAGGGATCAAGAGACCCAGTACTTC.

This clonotype was observed a single time. The chain employs TRBV29-1 and TRBJ2-3; D not resolved. V lost 2 bases to trimming and J lost 6 bases, with 15 bases between them. This CDR3 region has 14 residues. CDR1 and CDR2 (germline): SQVTM, ANQGSEA. The CDR3 DNA reads TGCAGCGTTGAAACTAATAGGCAGATGGATACGCAGTATTTT. The encoded protein is CSVETNRQMDTQYF.